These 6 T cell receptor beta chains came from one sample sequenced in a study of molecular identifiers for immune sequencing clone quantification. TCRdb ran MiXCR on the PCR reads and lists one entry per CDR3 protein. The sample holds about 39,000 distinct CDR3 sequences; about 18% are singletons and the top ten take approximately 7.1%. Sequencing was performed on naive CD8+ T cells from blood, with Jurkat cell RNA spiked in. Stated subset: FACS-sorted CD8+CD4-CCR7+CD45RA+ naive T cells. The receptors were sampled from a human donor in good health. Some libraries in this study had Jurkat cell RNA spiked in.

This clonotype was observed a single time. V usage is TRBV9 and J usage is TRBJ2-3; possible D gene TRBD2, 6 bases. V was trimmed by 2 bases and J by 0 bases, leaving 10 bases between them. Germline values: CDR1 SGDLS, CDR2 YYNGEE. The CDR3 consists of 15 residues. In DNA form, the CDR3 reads TGTGCCAGCAGCGTTGGGGGACTGAGCACAGATACGCAGTATTTT. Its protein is CASSVGGLSTDTQYF. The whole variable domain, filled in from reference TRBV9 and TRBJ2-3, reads DSGVTQTPKHLITATGQRVTLRCSPRSGDLSVYWYQQSLDQGLQFLIQYYNGEERAKGNILERFSAQQFPDLHSELNLSSLELGDSALYFCASSVGGLSTDTQYFGPGTRLTVL.

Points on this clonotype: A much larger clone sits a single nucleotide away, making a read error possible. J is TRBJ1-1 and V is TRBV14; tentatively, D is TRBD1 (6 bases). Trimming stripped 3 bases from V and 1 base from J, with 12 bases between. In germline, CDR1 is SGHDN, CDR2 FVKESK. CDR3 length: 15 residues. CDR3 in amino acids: CASSHLQGRNTEAFF. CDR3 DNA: TGTGCCAGCAGCCACTTACAGGGCAGGAACACTGAAGCTTTCTTT.

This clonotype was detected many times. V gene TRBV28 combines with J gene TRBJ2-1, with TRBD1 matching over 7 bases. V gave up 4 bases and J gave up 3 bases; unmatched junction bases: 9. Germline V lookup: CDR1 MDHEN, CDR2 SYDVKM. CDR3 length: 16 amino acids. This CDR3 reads CASSWFMGQNYNEQFF. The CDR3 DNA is TGTGCCAGCAGTTGGTTTATGGGACAGAACTACAATGAGCAGTTCTTC.

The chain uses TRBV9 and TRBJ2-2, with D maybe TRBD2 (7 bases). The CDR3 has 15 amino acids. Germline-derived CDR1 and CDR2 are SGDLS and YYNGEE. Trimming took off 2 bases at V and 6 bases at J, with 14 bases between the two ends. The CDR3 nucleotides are TGTGCCAGCAGCGTTGGGGGGGGGCGCGCCGGGGAGCTGTTTTTT. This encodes CASSVGGGRAGELFF.

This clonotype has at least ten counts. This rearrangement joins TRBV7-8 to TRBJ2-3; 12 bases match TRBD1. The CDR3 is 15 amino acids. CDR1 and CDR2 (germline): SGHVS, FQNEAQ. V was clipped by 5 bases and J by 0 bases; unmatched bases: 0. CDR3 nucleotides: TGTGCCAGCAGCGGGACAGGGGGCAGCACAGATACGCAGTATTTT. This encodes CASSGTGGSTDTQYF.

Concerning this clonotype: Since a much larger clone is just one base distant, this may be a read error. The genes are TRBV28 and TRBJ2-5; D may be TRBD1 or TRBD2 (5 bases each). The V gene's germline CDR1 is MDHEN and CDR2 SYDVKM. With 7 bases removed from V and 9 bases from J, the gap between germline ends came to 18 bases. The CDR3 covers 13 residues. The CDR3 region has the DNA TGTGCCAGCACCGACGGGGCTTCCAGGGCCCAGTACTTC. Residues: CASTDGASRAQYF.